These 11 T cell receptor beta chains were all obtained from the same sample, sequenced in a study of cytomegalovirus exposure and HLA in healthy donors. Here immunoSEQ multiplex PCR was the method, and the copy in TCRdb shows in-frame clones only, minus some. The repertoire holds about 76,000 clones, about 95% seen once, with under 2% in the top ten. Sequencing input: PBMCs. The receptors originated from a woman aged 18-29 years in good health and CMV-seropositive.

The rearrangement joins TRBV28 to TRBJ1-5, with D perhaps TRBD1 (5 bases). The CDR3 spans 15 residues. Per germline, CDR1 MDHEN and CDR2 SYDVKM. Trimming took 5 bases from V and 1 from J, leaving 12 bases between them. CDR3 sequence: CASSPPQGSNQPQHF. The CDR3 DNA follows: TGTGCCAGCAGTCCCCCTCAGGGAAGCAATCAGCCCCAGCATTTT.

The chain joins TRBV30 to TRBJ1-1; D gene unclear. V was cut by 4 bases and J by 0 bases, with 9 bases left in between. Per the germline V gene, CDR1 is GTSNPN and CDR2 is SVGIG (reference sequence). The CDR3 is made up of 13 amino acids. This CDR3 is CAWTSGLNTEAFF. As DNA, the CDR3 is TGTGCCTGGACCTCCGGGTTGAACACTGAAGCTTTCTTT.

V usage is TRBV7-6 and J usage is TRBJ2-6; 9 bases map to TRBD2. This CDR3 has 20 residues. Trimming removed 2 bases from V and 0 bases from J; junction bases left unmatched: 11. The germline CDR1 and CDR2 sequences are SGHVS and FNYEAQ. CDR3 coding DNA: TGTGCCAGCAGCTTAAGAATCGGACTAGCGTTAACCTCTGGGGCCAACGTCCTGACTTTC. This translates into CASSLRIGLALTSGANVLTF.

The chain has TRBV11-3 and TRBJ2-3; 7 nucleotides match TRBD1. With 5 bases clipped from V and 7 bases from J, the junction kept 6 bases outside the gene matches. Per the germline V gene, CDR1 is SGHNT and CDR2 is YENEEA. The CDR3 spans 13 residues. The CDR3 DNA reads TGTGCCAGCAGCAAGGACAGGAGAAATACGCAGTATTTT. Residues: CASSKDRRNTQYF.

The V call is TRBV5-6, the J call TRBJ2-7; TRBD1 matches at 9 bases. J gave up 4 bases and V 4 bases, and 9 bases lay outside the gene matches. Germline V gene lookup returns CDR1 SGHDT and CDR2 YYEEEE. CDR3 length equals 15 residues. The CDR3 protein is CASSATGTGFYEQYF. DNA for the CDR3: TGTGCCAGCAGCGCAACCGGGACAGGGTTTTACGAGCAGTACTTC.

This clone was counted once. V usage is TRBV7-2 and J usage is TRBJ2-7, with TRBD2 identical over 10 bases. CDR3 length equals 15 residues. J gave up 6 bases and V 5 bases, and 10 bases lay outside the gene matches. Germline values: CDR1 SGHTA, CDR2 FQGNSA. The CDR3 DNA follows: TGTGCCAGCAGCCGACCACTAGCGGGACGTGGCGAGCAGTACTTC. Amino acid sequence: CASSRPLAGRGEQYF.

The rearrangement joins TRBV25-1 to TRBJ1-1; D remains unclear. The V gene lost 3 bases and the J gene lost 1 base, with 15 bases spanning the gap. Germline CDR1 and CDR2: MGHDK and SYGVNS. This CDR3 has 16 residues. CDR3 protein: CASSDGEFDWNTEAFF. The CDR3 DNA reads TGTGCCAGCAGTGACGGTGAATTCGATTGGAACACTGAAGCTTTCTTT.

This chain connects TRBV30 to TRBJ2-2; no clear D gene. Deletions cut 1 base from V and 6 bases from J, with 9 bases between. This CDR3 is built from 13 residues. Germline V lookup: CDR1 GTSNPN, CDR2 SVGIG (reference sequence). CDR3 sequence (DNA): TGTGCCTGGAGTGGCTACTCCTCCGGGGAGCTGTTTTTT. It encodes CAWSGYSSGELFF.

The chain uses TRBV7-2 and TRBJ2-1; D is possibly TRBD2 (5 bases). CDR1 is SGHTA and CDR2 is FQGNSA in the germline V gene. V lost 3 bases and J 3 bases, leaving 9 bases between the germline ends. This CDR3 has 14 amino acids. The CDR3 reads CASSLGRDYNEQFF. In DNA form, the CDR3 reads TGTGCCAGCAGCTTGGGCCGGGACTACAATGAGCAGTTCTTC.

This clone has a single count. V usage is TRBV27 and J usage is TRBJ2-4; possibly TRBD2 for D (5 bases). The germline gives CDR1 MNHEY, CDR2 SMNVEV (reference sequence). There are 17 residues in the CDR3. The germline V and J ends were trimmed by 2 bases and 0 bases, with 14 bases remaining between them. Here the CDR3 DNA reads TGTGCCAGCAGTTTAGCGACGGACTCGCGAGCCAAAAACATTCAGTACTTC. It translates to CASSLATDSRAKNIQYF.

J is TRBJ2-7 and V is TRBV2; tentative D call: TRBD2 (5 bases). The V gene lost 8 bases and the J gene lost 7 bases, with 15 bases spanning the gap. Germline loops: CDR1 SNHLY, CDR2 FYNNEI. This CDR3 is 12 amino acids long. In nucleotides, the CDR3 is TGTGCCAGCTCAGGAGGAGTGGGGGAGCAGTACTTC. Its protein product is CASSGGVGEQYF.